This T cell receptor (beta chain) stems from a study of blood T cell repertoires in COVID-19. For the study at large: Acute-phase and convalescent COVID-19 samples originated in the United States, Italy and Spain. Sample material is recorded as cDNA or gDNA derived from T cells, B-cell-depleted T cells, or PBMCs.

Looked up from germline, CDR1 is MNHEY and CDR2 is SVGAGI. The CDR3 is 14 residues long. V lost 7 bases and J 5 bases, leaving 15 bases between the germline ends. Per the study methods: Reference gene primers were amplified, and this amplification served to estimate nucleated cell counts. This table comes from immunoSEQ multiplex PCR, and its TCRdb copy is limited to in-frame clones, with some not included. For V, J and clone size, that table is used; D and trimming come from the DNA. This sample has under 500,000 clones, with more than 85% found just once. This receptor was obtained from a woman between 25 and 40 years old with acute or convalescent COVID-19. This rearrangement joins TRBV6-5 to TRBJ1-5; D ambiguous. Specimen: peripheral blood. The CDR3 spells CASNFVGDYQPQHF. CDR3 coding DNA: TGTGCCAGCAATTTTGTGGGAGATTATCAGCCCCAGCATTTT.